This T cell receptor (beta chain) was obtained from a study of T cell responses to AZD1222 COVID-19 vaccine. Study summary: Investigators merged groups given second doses at roughly 4 or roughly 12 weeks.

V dropped 4 bases and J dropped 2; count of bases not matched to a gene: 7. The CDR3 contains 16 residues. The germline gives CDR1 MNHNS, CDR2 SASEGT. Using immunoSEQ multiplex PCR, the repertoire was profiled, and TCRdb retains in-frame clones only, with some absent. The data contain roughly 200,000 clones, 88% of them singletons. This clonotype was sampled from an adult in good health. The specimen was peripheral blood, collected on day 0 of AZD1222 vaccination. The rearrangement uses TRBV6-1 and TRBJ1-5; 8 bases match TRBD1. CDR3 nucleotide sequence: TGTGCCAGCAGTGCTCAGGGGGCTGGAGGCAATCAGCCCCAGCATTTT. Translation: CASSAQGAGGNQPQHF.